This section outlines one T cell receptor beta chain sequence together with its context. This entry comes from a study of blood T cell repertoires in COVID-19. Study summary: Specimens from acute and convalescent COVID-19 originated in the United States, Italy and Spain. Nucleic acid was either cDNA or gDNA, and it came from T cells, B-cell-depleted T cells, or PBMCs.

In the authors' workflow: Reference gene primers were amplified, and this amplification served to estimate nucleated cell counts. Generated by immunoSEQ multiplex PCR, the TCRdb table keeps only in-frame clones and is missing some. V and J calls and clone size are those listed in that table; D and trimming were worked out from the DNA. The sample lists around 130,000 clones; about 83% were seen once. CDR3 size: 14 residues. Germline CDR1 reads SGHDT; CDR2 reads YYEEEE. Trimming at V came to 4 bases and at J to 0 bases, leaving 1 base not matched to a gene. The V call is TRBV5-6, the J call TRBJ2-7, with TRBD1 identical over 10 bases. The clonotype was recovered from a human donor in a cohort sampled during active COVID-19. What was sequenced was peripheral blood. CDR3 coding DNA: TGTGCCAGCAGCCGGGACAGGGGCTCCTACGAGCAGTACTTC. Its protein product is CASSRDRGSYEQYF.